This T cell receptor beta chain is from a study of blood T cell repertoires in COVID-19. The overall study: Donors in the United States, Italy and Spain gave samples during acute or convalescent COVID-19. T cells, B-cell-depleted T cells, or PBMCs provided the cDNA or gDNA that served as material.

This clone was picked up one time. This table comes from immunoSEQ multiplex PCR, and its TCRdb copy is limited to in-frame clones, with some not included. The sample has some 290,000 clones, over 90% seen once. Trimming pared 0 bases from V and 8 bases from J, leaving 7 bases between. The germline V gene encodes CDR1 LNHDA and CDR2 SQIVND (reference sequence). The CDR3 is made up of 12 amino acids. The chain carries TRBV19 and TRBJ1-2; no firm D call. Sequenced sample: PBMCs or T cells enriched from blood (not recorded which). This clonotype was sampled from a woman in her twenties or thirties who had been exposed to COVID-19. The CDR3 nucleotides read TGTGCCAGTAGTATAGATGGGAGAGGCTACACCTTC. Its protein product is CASSIDGRGYTF.